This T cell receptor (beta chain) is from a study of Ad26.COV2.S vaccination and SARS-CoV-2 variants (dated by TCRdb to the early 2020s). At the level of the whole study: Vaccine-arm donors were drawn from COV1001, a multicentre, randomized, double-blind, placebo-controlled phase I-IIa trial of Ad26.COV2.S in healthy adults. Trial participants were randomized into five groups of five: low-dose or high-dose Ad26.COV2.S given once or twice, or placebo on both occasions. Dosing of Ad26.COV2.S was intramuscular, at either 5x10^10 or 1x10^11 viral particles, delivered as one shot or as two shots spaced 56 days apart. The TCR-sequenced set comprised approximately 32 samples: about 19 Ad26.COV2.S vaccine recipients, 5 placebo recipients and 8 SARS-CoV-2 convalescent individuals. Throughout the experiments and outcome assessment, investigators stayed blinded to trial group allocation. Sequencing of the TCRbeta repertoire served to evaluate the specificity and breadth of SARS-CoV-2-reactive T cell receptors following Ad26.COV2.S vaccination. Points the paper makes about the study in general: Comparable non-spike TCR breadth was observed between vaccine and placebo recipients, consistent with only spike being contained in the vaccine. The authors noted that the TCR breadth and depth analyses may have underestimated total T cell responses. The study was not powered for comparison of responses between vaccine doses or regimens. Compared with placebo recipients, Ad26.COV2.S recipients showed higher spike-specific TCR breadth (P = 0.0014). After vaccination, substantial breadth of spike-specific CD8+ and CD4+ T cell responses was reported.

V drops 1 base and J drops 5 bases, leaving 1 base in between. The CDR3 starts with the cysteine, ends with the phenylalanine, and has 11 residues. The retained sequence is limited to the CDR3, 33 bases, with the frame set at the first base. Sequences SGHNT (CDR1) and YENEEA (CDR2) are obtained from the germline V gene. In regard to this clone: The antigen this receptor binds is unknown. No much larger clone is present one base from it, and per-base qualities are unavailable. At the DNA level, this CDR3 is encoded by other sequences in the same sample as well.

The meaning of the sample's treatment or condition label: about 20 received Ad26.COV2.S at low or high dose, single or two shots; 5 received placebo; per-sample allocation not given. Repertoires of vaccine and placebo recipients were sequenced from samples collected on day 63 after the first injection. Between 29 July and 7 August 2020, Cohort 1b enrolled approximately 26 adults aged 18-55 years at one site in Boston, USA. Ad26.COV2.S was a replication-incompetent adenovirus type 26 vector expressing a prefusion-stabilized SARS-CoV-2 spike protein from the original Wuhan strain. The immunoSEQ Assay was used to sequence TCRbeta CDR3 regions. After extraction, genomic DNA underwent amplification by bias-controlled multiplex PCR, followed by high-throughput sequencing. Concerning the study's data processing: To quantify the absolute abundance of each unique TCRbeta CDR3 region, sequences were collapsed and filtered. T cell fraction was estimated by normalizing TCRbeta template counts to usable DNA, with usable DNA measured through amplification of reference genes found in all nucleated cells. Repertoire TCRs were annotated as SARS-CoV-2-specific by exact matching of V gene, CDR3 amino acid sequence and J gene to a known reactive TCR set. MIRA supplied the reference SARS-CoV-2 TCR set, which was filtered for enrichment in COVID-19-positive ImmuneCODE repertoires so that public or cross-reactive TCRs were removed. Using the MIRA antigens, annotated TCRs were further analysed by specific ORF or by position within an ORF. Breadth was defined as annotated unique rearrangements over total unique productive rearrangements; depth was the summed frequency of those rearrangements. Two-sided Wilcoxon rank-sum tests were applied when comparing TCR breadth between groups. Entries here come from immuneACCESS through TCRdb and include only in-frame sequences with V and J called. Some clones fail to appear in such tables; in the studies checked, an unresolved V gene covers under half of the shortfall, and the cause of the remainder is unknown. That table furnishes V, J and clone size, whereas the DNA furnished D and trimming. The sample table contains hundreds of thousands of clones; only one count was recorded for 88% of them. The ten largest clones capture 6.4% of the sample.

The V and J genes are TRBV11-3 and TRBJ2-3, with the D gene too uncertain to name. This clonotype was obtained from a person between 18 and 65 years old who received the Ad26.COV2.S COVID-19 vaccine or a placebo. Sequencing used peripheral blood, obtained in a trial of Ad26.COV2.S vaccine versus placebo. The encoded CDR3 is CASSLGDTQYF. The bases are TGTGCCAGCAGCTTAGGAGATACGCAGTATTTT. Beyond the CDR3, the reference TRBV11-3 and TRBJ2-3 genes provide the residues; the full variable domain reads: EAGVVQSPRYKIIEKKQPVAFWCNPISGHNTLYWYLQNLGQGPELLIRYENEEAVDDSQLPKDRFSAERLKGVDSTLKIQPAELGDSAVYLCASSLGDTQYFGPGTRLTVL.